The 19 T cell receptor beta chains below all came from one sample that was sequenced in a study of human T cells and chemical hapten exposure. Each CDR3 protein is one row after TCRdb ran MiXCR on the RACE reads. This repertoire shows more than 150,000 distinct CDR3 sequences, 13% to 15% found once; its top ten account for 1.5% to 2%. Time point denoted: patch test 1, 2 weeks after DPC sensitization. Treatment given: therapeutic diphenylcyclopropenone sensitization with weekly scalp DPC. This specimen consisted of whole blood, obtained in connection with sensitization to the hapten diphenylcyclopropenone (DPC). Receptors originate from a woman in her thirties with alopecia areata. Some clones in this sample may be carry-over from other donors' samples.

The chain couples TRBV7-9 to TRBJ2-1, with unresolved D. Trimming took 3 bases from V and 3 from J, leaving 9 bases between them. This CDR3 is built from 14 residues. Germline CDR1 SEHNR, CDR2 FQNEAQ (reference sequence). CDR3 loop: CASSLGQNYNEQFF. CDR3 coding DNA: TGTGCCAGCAGCTTGGGCCAGAACTACAATGAGCAGTTCTTC.

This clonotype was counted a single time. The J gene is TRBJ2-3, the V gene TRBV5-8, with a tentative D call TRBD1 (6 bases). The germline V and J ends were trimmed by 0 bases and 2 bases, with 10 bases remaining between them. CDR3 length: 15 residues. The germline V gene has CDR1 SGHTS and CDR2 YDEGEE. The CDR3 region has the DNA TGTGCCAGCAGCTTGGCGGGACACTTCACAGATACGCAGTATTTT. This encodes CASSLAGHFTDTQYF.

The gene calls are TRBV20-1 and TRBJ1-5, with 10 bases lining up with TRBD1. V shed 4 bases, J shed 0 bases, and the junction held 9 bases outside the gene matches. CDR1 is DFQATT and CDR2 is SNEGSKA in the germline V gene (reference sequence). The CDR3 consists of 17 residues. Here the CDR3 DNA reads TGCAGTGCTATTGGACAGGGGGGATTCCATAGCAATCAGCCCCAGCATTTT. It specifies CSAIGQGGFHSNQPQHF.

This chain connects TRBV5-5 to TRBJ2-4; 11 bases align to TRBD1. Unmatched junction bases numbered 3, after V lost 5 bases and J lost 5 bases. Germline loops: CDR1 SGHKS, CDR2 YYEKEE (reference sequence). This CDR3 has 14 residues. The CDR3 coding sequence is TGTGCCAGCAGGCCGGGACAGGGGGAAAACATTCAGTACTTC. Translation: CASRPGQGENIQYF.

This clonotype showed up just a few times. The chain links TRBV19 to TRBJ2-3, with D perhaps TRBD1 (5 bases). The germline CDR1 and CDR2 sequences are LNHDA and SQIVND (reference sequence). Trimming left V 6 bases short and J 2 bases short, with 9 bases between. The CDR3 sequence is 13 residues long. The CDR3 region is CASRQDNTDTQYF. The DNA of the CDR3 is TGTGCCAGTAGACAGGATAACACAGATACGCAGTATTTT. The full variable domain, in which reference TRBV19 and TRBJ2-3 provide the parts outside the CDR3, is DGGITQSPKYLFRKEGQNVTLSCEQNLNHDAMYWYRQDPGQGLRLIYYSQIVNDFQKGDIAEGYSVSREKKESFPLTVTSAQKNPTAFYLCASRQDNTDTQYFGPGTRLTVL.

This chain's CDR3 is CASSIDQGLGNTIYF. In DNA form, the CDR3 reads TGTGCCAGCAGTATCGATCAGGGGCTCGGAAACACCATATATTTT. This chain uses TRBV28 with TRBJ1-3; D might be TRBD1 (6 bases). Trimming pared 5 bases from V and 4 bases from J, leaving 15 bases between. Per germline, CDR1 MDHEN and CDR2 SYDVKM. The CDR3 runs 15 residues.

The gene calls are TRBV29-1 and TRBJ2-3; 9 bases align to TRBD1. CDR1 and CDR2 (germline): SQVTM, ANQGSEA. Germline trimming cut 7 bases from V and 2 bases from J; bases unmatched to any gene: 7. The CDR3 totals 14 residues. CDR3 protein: CSARTGATTDTQYF. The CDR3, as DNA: TGCAGCGCCCGGACAGGGGCTACCACAGATACGCAGTATTTT.

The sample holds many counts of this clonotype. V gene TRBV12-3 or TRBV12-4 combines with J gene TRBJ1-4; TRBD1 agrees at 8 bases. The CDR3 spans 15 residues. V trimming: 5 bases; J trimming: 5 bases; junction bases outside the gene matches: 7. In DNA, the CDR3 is TGTGCCAGCAGTAAAGGACAGGGCCGGAATGAAAAACTGTTTTTT. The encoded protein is CASSKGQGRNEKLFF.

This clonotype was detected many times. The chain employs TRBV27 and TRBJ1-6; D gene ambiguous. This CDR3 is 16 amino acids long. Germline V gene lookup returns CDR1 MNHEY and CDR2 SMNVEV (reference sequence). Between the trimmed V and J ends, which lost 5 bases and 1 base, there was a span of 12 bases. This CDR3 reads CASSGTPISYNSPLHF. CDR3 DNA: TGTGCCAGCAGTGGAACCCCGATTTCCTATAATTCACCCCTCCACTTT.

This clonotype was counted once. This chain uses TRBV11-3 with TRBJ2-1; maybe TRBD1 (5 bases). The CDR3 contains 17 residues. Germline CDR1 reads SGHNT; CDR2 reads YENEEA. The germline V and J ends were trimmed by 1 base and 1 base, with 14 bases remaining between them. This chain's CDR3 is CASSLGVSGKSYNEQFF. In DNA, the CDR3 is TGTGCCAGCAGCTTAGGGGTGTCAGGGAAATCCTACAATGAGCAGTTCTTC.

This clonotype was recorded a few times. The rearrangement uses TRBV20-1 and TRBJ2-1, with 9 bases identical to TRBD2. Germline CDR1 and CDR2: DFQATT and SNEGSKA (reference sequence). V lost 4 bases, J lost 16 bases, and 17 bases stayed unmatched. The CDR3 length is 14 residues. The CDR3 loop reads CSATRSGGLDEPFF. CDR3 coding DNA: TGCAGTGCTACTCGAAGCGGGGGGCTGGATGAGCCCTTCTTC.

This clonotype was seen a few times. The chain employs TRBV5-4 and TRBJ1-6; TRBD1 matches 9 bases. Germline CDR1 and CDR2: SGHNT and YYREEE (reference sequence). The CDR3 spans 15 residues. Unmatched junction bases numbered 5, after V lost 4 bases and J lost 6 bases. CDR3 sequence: CASSQTGQGNSPLHF. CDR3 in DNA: TGTGCCAGCAGCCAAACGGGACAGGGTAATTCACCCCTCCACTTT.

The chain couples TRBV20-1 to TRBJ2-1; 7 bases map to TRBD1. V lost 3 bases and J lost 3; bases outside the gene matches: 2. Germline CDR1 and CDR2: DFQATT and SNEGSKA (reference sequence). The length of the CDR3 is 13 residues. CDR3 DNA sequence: TGCAGTGCTAGTAGGGACAGCTACAATGAGCAGTTCTTC. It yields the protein CSASRDSYNEQFF.

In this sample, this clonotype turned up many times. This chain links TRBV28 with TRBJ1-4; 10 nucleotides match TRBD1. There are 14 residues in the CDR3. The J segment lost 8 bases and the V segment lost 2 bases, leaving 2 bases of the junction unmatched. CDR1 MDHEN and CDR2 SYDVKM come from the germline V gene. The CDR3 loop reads CASSLGTGVEKLFF. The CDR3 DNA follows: TGTGCCAGCAGTTTAGGGACAGGGGTAGAAAAACTGTTTTTT.

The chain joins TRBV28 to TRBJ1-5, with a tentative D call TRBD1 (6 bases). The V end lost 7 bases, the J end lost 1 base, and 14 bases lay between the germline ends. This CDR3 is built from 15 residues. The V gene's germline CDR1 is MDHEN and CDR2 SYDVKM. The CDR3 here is CASTLGAWSNQPQHF. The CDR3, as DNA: TGTGCCAGCACGTTGGGGGCCTGGAGCAATCAGCCCCAGCATTTT.

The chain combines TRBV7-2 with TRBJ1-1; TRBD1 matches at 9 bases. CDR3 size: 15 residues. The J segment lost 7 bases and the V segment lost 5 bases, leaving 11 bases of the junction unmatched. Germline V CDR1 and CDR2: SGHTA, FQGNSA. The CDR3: CASSTGDRVRNEAFF. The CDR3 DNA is TGTGCCAGCAGCACAGGGGACAGGGTGCGAAATGAAGCTTTCTTT.

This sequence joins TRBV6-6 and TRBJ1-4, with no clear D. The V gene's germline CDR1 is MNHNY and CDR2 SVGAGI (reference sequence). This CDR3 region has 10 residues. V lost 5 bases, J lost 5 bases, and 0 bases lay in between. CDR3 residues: CASSNEKLFF. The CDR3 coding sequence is TGTGCCAGCAGTAATGAAAAACTGTTTTTT.

This CDR3 reads CSARDRTGITEAFF. CDR3 DNA sequence: TGCAGTGCTAGAGATAGGACAGGGATCACTGAAGCTTTCTTT. The chain recombines TRBV20-1 with TRBJ1-1; 8 nucleotides align to TRBD1. Per the germline V gene, CDR1 is DFQATT and CDR2 is SNEGSKA (reference sequence). V gave up 0 bases and J gave up 4 bases; unmatched junction bases: 4. CDR3 length: 14 residues.

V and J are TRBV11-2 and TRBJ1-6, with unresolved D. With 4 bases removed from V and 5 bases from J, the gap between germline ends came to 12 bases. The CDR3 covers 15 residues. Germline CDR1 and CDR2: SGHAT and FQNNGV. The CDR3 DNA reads TGTGCCAGCAGCTCGCGGGGTCAGCATAATTCACCCCTCCACTTT. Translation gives CASSSRGQHNSPLHF. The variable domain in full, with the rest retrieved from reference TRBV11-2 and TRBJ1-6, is EAGVAQSPRYKIIEKRQSVAFWCNPISGHATLYWYQQILGQGPKLLIQFQNNGVVDDSQLPKDRFSAERLKGVDSTLKIQPAKLEDSAVYLCASSSRGQHNSPLHFGNGTRLTVT.